This T cell receptor beta chain was sequenced in a study of response to subunit inactivated influenza vaccine. MiXCR, run by TCRdb on the RT-PCR reads, gives a single entry per CDR3 protein. The sample has more than 400,000 distinct CDR3 sequences; roughly 7.9% are singletons. Study-level results: Researchers suggested that each seasonal influenza vaccination recruits few new T cells.

CDR1 is SGHRS, CDR2 YFSETQ, per germline. After removal of 1 base from V and 4 bases from J, the junction contained 9 bases not matched to a gene. CDR3 length: 16 amino acids. With regard to this clonotype: The antigen is not known.

This rearrangement joins TRBV5-1 to TRBJ2-5; 8 bases align to TRBD2. The input for sequencing was PBMCs from blood, taken roughly 24 months after vaccination. The sequence was collected from a man aged 50 to 69 who received an inactivated influenza vaccine. CDR3 bases: TGCGCCAGCAGCTTGAATGGTCGCGGGGGGCGAGAGACCCAGTACTTC. Its translation is CASSLNGRGGRETQYF.